This is a list of T cell receptor beta chains from one sample in a study of vaccination and CD4 T cells after COVID-19. Antigens for these TCRs are unknown. TCRdb analysed the PCR reads with MiXCR anew, one entry per CDR3 protein. The table shows 22,000 or so distinct CDR3 sequences, with approximately 30% occurring only once. Source: CD4+ T cells from blood, cultured in vitro, taken about 7 months after SARS-CoV-2 vaccination. The receptors shown here come from a human donor who had recovered from COVID-19. CDR3s include the opening cysteine and the closing phenylalanine or tryptophan. D genes are given only for firm matches. Rows give clone size only sometimes, using once, few, many, or a class for an expanded clone.

D gene	J gene	V gene	clone size	CDR3 DNA	CDR3 protein
TRBD2	TRBJ2-5	TRBV5-4	.	TGTGCCAGCAGCGGGGGGGGACTAGCGGGAGTCAAGACCCAGTACTTC	CASSGGGLAGVKTQYF
.	TRBJ1-1	TRBV7-3	hyperexpanded	TGTGCCAGCAGTTCTACACTGGGGACTGAAGCTTTCTTT	CASSSTLGTEAFF
.	TRBJ1-1	TRBV7-2	.	TGTGCCAGCAGCCCTAGACGGTACACTGAAGCTTTCTTT	CASSPRRYTEAFF
.	TRBJ1-2	TRBV2	few	TGTGCCAGCAGGAATCAGGAATACTATGGCTACACCTTC	CASRNQEYYGYTF
TRBD2	TRBJ2-7	TRBV20-1	few	TGCAGTGCTAGTCAACTAGCGGGGCACGAGCAGTACTTC	CSASQLAGHEQYF
TRBD1	TRBJ1-5	TRBV4-3	.	TGCGCCAGCAGCCAAACCGGGACAGTGCACAATCAGCCCCAGCATTTT	CASSQTGTVHNQPQHF
.	TRBJ1-6	TRBV20-1	.	TGCAGTGCTAGGGGGCAGGTCTCATCTCGCTCCTATAATTCACCCCTCCACTTT	CSARGQVSSRSYNSPLHF
TRBD2	TRBJ2-5	TRBV20-1	few	TGCAGTGCAACGGGGGGGAAAGAGACCCAGTACTTC	CSATGGKETQYF
TRBD2	TRBJ2-7	TRBV4-3	.	TGCGCCAGCAGCCGAGCTGGTGGGCGGGGGGATTCCTACGAGCAGTACTTC	CASSRAGGRGDSYEQYF
TRBD1	TRBJ2-5	TRBV4-2	few	TGTGCCAGCAGCCACCCAGGGGGCGGAGGGACCCAGTACTTC	CASSHPGGGGTQYF
.	TRBJ2-3	TRBV5-6	.	TGTGCCAGCAGCTTGTGGCAAGATACGCAGTATTTT	CASSLWQDTQYF
TRBD2	TRBJ2-1	TRBV7-9	few	TGTGCCAGCAGCTTCCGGGCTAGCGGGGGCCTCTACAATGAGCAGTTCTTC	CASSFRASGGLYNEQFF